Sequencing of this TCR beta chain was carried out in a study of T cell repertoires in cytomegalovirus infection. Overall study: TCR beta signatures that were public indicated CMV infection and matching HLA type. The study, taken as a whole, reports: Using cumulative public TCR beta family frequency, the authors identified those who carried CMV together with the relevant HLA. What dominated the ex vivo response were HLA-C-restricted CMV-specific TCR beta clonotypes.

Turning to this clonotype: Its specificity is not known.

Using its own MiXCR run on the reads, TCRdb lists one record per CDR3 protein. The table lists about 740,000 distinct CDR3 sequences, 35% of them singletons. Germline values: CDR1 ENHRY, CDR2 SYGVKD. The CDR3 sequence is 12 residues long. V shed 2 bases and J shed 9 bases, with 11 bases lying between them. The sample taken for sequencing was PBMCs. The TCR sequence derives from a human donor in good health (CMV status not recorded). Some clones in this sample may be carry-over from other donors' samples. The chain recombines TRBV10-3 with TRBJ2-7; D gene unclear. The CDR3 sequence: CAISETHPGQYF. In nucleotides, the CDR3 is TGTGCCATCAGTGAGACCCACCCTGGGCAGTACTTC.